This TCR beta chain is drawn from a study of blood T cells in healthy people across ages. The germline V gene has CDR1 SNHLY and CDR2 FYNNEI. This CDR3 region has 13 residues. With 8 bases removed from V and 6 bases from J, the gap between germline ends came to 13 bases. A second PCR, run for roughly 7 to 12 cycles, used a sample-barcoded 5' primer plus a J-beta primer mix. In TCRdb, the 5' RACE reads were re-called with MiXCR into one record per CDR3 protein. In the table there are hundreds of thousands of distinct CDR3 sequences, about half of which are singletons. The study, taken as a whole, reports: Expanded clonotype shifts may have been confounded, as the donors had an unknown CMV status. Roughly linear declines in TCR beta diversity per million T cells occurred with age. When one million T cells were used, diversity estimates were thought to be underestimates.

Total RNA, at least 5.5 micrograms per sample, was extracted from PBMCs. This clonotype was detected a few times. Its antigen is still unknown. The chain combines TRBV2 with TRBJ2-2, with D hard to call. This clonotype originated in a woman aged 60-75 years in good health. The sample taken for sequencing was blood. CDR3: CASVAVISGELFF. CDR3 coding DNA: TGTGCCAGCGTGGCGGTTATATCCGGGGAGCTGTTTTTT.